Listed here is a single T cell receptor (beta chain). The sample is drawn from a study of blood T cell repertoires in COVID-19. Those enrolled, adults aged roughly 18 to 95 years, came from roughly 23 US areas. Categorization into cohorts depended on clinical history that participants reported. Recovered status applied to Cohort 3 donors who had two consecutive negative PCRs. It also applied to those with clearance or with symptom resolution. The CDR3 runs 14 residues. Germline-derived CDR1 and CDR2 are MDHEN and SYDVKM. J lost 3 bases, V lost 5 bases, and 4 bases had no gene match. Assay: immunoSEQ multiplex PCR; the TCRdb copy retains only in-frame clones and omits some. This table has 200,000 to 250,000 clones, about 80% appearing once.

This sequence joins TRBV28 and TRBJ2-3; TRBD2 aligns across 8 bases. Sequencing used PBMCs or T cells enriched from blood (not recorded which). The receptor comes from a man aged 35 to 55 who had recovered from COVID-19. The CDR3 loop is CASSPGLETDTQYF. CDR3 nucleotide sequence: TGTGCCAGCAGTCCGGGACTAGAGACAGATACGCAGTATTTT.